This record looks at one T cell receptor beta chain sequence and its context. Extracted RNA was reverse transcribed into cDNA, the sequencing template. Method: immunoSEQ multiplex PCR; TCRdb's copy keeps in-frame clones and lacks some. The repertoire holds 250,000 or so clones, with roughly 69% as singletons. The data derive from a study of CD8+ T cells in alopecia areata. Individuals with alopecia areata gave both lesional scalp punch biopsies and peripheral blood for collection. Germline V lookup: CDR1 SQVTM, CDR2 ANQGSEA. Unmatched junction bases numbered 8, after V lost 7 bases and J lost 2 bases. This CDR3 region has 15 residues.

The chain combines TRBV29-1 with TRBJ2-3; 11 bases are shared with TRBD2. The TCR originated in a human donor with alopecia areata. The sample in question was CD4+ T cells sorted from blood, obtained at week 0. CDR3 residues: CSADSSGGFTDTQYF. The CDR3, as DNA: TGCAGCGCCGACTCTAGCGGGGGGTTCACAGATACGCAGTATTTT.